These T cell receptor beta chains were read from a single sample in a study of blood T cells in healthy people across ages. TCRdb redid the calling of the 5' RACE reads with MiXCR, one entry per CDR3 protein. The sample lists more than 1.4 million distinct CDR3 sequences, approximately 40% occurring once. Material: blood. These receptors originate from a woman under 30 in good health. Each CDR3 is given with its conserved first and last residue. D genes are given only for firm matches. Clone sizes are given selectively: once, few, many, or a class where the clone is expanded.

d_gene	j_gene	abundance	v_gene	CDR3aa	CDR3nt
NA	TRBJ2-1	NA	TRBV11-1	CASSLVSGTSGYNEQFF	TGTGCCAGCAGCTTAGTTTCAGGGACGAGCGGCTACAATGAGCAGTTCTTC
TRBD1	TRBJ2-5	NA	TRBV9	CASSVGTGTQETQYF	TGTGCCAGCAGCGTAGGGACAGGCACACAAGAGACCCAGTACTTC
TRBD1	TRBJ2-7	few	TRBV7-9	CASSNPEKTGGYEQYF	TGTGCCAGCAGCAATCCCGAAAAGACAGGGGGCTACGAGCAGTACTTC
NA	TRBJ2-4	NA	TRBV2	CASSPEERRAKNIQYF	TGTGCCAGCAGCCCCGAGGAGAGGCGGGCCAAAAACATTCAGTACTTC
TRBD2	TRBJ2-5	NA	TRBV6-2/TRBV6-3	CASRETIGTSGMETQYF	TGTGCCAGCAGAGAAACAATCGGGACTAGCGGGATGGAGACCCAGTACTTC
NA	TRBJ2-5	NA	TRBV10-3	CAISERDFENEQYF	TGTGCCATCAGTGAGCGGGACTTTGAGAATGAGCAGTACTTC
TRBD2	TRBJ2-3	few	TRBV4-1	CASSHFAGVSTDTQYF	TGCGCCAGCAGCCATTTCGCGGGGGTTAGCACAGATACGCAGTATTTT
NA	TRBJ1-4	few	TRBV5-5	CASSFSPGGRNEKLFF	TGTGCCAGCAGCTTTAGTCCGGGGGGTCGCAATGAAAAACTGTTTTTT
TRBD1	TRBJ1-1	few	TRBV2	CASSRGQGRLNTEAFF	TGTGCCAGCAGTAGGGGACAGGGGAGGTTGAACACTGAAGCTTTCTTT
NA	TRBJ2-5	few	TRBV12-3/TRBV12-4	CASRPGLGTQYF	TGTGCCAGCAGACCGGGATTGGGGACCCAGTACTTC
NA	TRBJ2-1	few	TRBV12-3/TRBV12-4	CASSRHGNERSSYNEQFF	TGTGCCAGCAGTCGACACGGTAATGAGCGGAGCTCCTACAATGAGCAGTTCTTC
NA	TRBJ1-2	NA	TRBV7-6	CASSLWVKWGYTF	TGTGCCAGCAGCTTATGGGTCAAGTGGGGCTACACCTTC
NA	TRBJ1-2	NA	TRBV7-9	CATQTPWSGEDFNYGYTF	TGTGCCACCCAAACACCGTGGTCAGGGGAAGACTTTAACTATGGCTACACCTTC
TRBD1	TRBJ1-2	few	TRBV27	CASSLGQGAIYGYTF	TGTGCCAGCAGTCTGGGACAGGGGGCGATTTATGGCTACACCTTC
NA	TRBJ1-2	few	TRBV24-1	CATTAGGSTNYGYTF	TGTGCCACCACTGCTGGGGGATCTACTAACTATGGCTACACCTTC
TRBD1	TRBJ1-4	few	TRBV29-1	CSTPGQGGPNEKLFF	TGCAGTACCCCTGGACAGGGGGGTCCTAATGAAAAACTGTTTTTT
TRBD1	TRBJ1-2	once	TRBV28	CASSSRQGGFYGYTF	TGTGCCAGCAGTTCCCGACAGGGCGGCTTCTATGGCTACACCTTC